This section outlines one T cell receptor (beta chain) sequence together with its context. Antigen unknown. Assay used: immunoSEQ multiplex PCR; TCRdb lists only in-frame clones, some missing. The sample lists under 200,000 clones, about nine tenths seen once, with 2.7% in the top ten. Trimming left V 7 bases short and J 0 bases short, with 10 bases between. CDR3 length: 14 amino acids. Germline CDR1 reads MNHEY; CDR2 reads SVGAGI. This entry belongs to a study of T cell responses to AZD1222 COVID-19 vaccine. Findings of the study overall: Just a handful of AZD1222 recipients tested seropositive at baseline.

The sequencing here drew on peripheral blood, taken on day 0 of MenACWY control vaccination. The receptor was isolated from an adult in good health. The rearrangement joins TRBV6-5 to TRBJ2-1; D is possibly TRBD2 (6 bases). The CDR3 nucleotides read TGTGCCAGCAATGGGGGGAGCTCCTACAATGAGCAGTTCTTC. It is translated as CASNGGSSYNEQFF.